Each of the 21 T cell receptor beta chains below was sequenced from the same sample in a study of PD-1 blockade in classical Hodgkin lymphoma. Noted time point: cycle 4 day 1 (C4D1), after around six weeks of nivolumab. After autologous stem cell transplantation all patients relapsed, and prior brentuximab vedotin exposure differed between cohorts. Clones were sequenced by immunoSEQ multiplex PCR, and TCRdb holds only the in-frame ones, with some missing. This table has around 31,000 clones, around 82% appearing once. Source: peripheral blood mononuclear cells (PBMCs), taken before the fourth cycle of nivolumab. Receptors originate from a human donor with classical Hodgkin lymphoma.

The rearrangement joins TRBV27 to TRBJ2-7; 8 positions match TRBD1. The CDR3 contains 14 residues. CDR1 MNHEY and CDR2 SMNVEV come from the germline V gene (reference sequence). V shed 1 base, J shed 3 bases, and the junction held 2 bases outside the gene matches. CDR3 amino acids: CASSLFGQGYEQYF. CDR3 nucleotides: TGTGCCAGCAGTTTATTCGGACAGGGCTACGAGCAGTACTTC.

V and J are TRBV7-9 and TRBJ1-6; no clear D gene. The CDR3 runs 12 residues. Trimming cost V 7 bases and J 10 bases, with 11 bases left between them. CDR1 and CDR2 (germline): SEHNR, FQNEAQ (reference sequence). Here the CDR3 reads CASKSAESPLHF. CDR3 nucleotide sequence: TGTGCCAGCAAATCAGCGGAATCACCCCTCCACTTT.

This clone was counted between two and nine times. The sample carries other DNA sequences with the same CDR3. The chain links TRBV30 to TRBJ2-2, with TRBD1 identical over 7 bases. This CDR3 has 16 residues. Trimming cost V 0 bases and J 3 bases; bases outside gene matches: 7. Germline CDR1 is GTSNPN and CDR2 is SVGIG (reference sequence). The CDR3 DNA reads as TGTGCCTGGAGTGTGTTAGGGGGCGGAGACACCGGGGAGCTGTTTTTT. It specifies CAWSVLGGGDTGELFF. The full variable domain, with the rest looked up from reference TRBV30 and TRBJ2-2, is SQTIHQWPATLVQPVGSPLSLECTVEGTSNPNLYWYRQAAGRGLQLLFYSVGIGQISSEVPQNLSASRPQDRQFILSSKKLLLSDSGFYLCAWSVLGGGDTGELFFGEGSRLTVL.

This rearrangement joins TRBV4-3 to TRBJ2-7, with TRBD2 matching 13 bases. The CDR3 loop spans 15 amino acids. J gave up 3 bases and V 6 bases, and 5 bases lay outside the gene matches. Germline loops: CDR1 LGHNA, CDR2 YSLEER. The CDR3 sequence: CASRKGLAGNYEQYF. CDR3 coding DNA: TGCGCCAGCAGAAAGGGACTAGCGGGAAACTACGAGCAGTACTTC.

The rearrangement uses TRBV27 and TRBJ2-2; possible D gene TRBD2, 5 bases. Germline-derived CDR1 and CDR2 are MNHEY and SMNVEV (reference sequence). CDR3 length equals 14 residues. V was cut by 3 bases and J by 7 bases, with 12 bases left in between. The CDR3 sequence: CASSFGEYGGELFF. The CDR3 DNA reads as TGTGCCAGCAGTTTTGGGGAGTATGGCGGGGAGCTGTTTTTT.

Turning to this clone: At one of its ends the junction is not consistent with the germline gene, which may arise from a read error. CDR3 sequence (DNA): TGTGCTAGCAGCTTAGGGTCGGGACAGGGGGCCGGTACGCAGTATTTT. Translated: CASSLGSGQGAGTQYF. V usage is TRBV7-7 and J usage is TRBJ2-3, with TRBD1 matching 12 bases. Germline-derived CDR1 and CDR2 are SSHAT and FNYEAQ (reference sequence). There are 16 residues in the CDR3.

The V gene is TRBV10-3, the J gene TRBJ1-1; TRBD1 matches 7 bases. The CDR3 covers 13 residues. V lost 10 bases, J lost 4 bases, and 9 bases stayed unmatched. CDR1 is ENHRY, CDR2 SYGVKD, per germline. The CDR3: CATSITGVTEAFF. DNA of the CDR3: TGTGCCACTAGTATTACAGGGGTCACTGAAGCTTTCTTT.

The chain recombines TRBV7-9 with TRBJ1-2, with D unclear. Trimming removed 0 bases at V and 7 bases at J, with 12 bases between. The CDR3 totals 14 residues. Germline V CDR1 and CDR2: SEHNR, FQNEAQ (reference sequence). CDR3 sequence reads: CASSLATEDSGYTF. Written as DNA, the CDR3 is TGTGCCAGCAGCTTAGCGACGGAAGACTCTGGCTACACCTTC.

This clone is a singleton in its sample. This sequence joins TRBV20-1 and TRBJ2-2; 9 bases map to TRBD2. The germline V gene has CDR1 DFQATT and CDR2 SNEGSKA (reference sequence). The CDR3 is made up of 10 amino acids. With V trimmed by 6 bases and J by 15 bases, 5 bases remained unmatched. The CDR3 nucleotides are TGCAGTGCCCTCGCGGGGGGGTTGTTTTTT. Translating gives CSALAGGLFF.

V usage is TRBV19 and J usage is TRBJ1-4; D gene unclear. This CDR3 has 13 residues. Germline assignment: CDR1 LNHDA and CDR2 SQIVND (reference sequence). Between the trimmed V and J ends, which lost 1 base and 8 bases, there was a span of 8 bases. The CDR3 nucleotides are TGTGCCAGTAGTATAGCCCGATCGGAAAAACTGTTTTTT. Protein: CASSIARSEKLFF.

This clone was counted a few times. This chain connects TRBV18 to TRBJ1-1, with a weak D call TRBD1 (6 bases). Trimming took 3 bases from V and 3 from J, leaving 14 bases between them. CDR1 and CDR2 from the germline V gene are KGHSH and LQKENI. This CDR3 is built from 15 residues. Here the CDR3 reads CASSPIQGLDTEAFF. CDR3 bases: TGTGCCAGCTCACCTATTCAGGGGTTGGACACTGAAGCTTTCTTT.

The V gene is TRBV2, the J gene TRBJ2-6, with D maybe TRBD1 (7 bases). CDR1 is SNHLY and CDR2 is FYNNEI in the germline V gene. V lost 3 bases and J 0 bases, leaving 12 bases between the germline ends. CDR3 length equals 17 residues. The CDR3 nucleotides read TGTGCCAGCAGTGACAGGGGGGCCCTCTCTGGGGCCAACGTCCTGACTTTC. It is translated as CASSDRGALSGANVLTF.

This clone was counted only a few times. V gene TRBV4-1 combines with J gene TRBJ2-1; D gene ambiguous. From germline, CDR1 is MGHRA and CDR2 YSYEKL. Trimming removed 0 bases at V and 7 bases at J, with 4 bases between. The CDR3 covers 12 residues. CDR3 DNA: TGCGCCAGCAGCCAAGATAGTAATGAGCAGTTCTTC. Translating gives CASSQDSNEQFF.

The chain links TRBV7-2 to TRBJ2-1; tentative D call: TRBD2 (6 bases). Trimming stripped 8 bases from V and 9 bases from J, with 23 bases between. The CDR3 sequence is 15 residues long. CDR1 is SGHTA, CDR2 FQGNSA, per germline. CDR3 in amino acids: CASGRTRLAGGEQFF. The CDR3 DNA reads TGTGCCAGCGGGCGCACCAGACTCGCCGGGGGTGAGCAGTTCTTC. Full variable domain (missing parts from reference TRBV7-2 and TRBJ2-1): GAGVSQSPSNKVTEKGKDVELRCDPISGHTALYWYRQSLGQGLEFLIYFQGNSAPDKSGLPSDRFSAERTGGSVSTLTIQRTQQEDSAVYLCASGRTRLAGGEQFFGPGTRLTVL.

The gene calls are TRBV27 and TRBJ1-1; D uncertain. V was cut by 5 bases and J by 1 base, with 8 bases left in between. Germline CDR1 and CDR2: MNHEY and SMNVEV (reference sequence). This CDR3 has 13 amino acids. The CDR3 sequence: CASSIPGNTEAFF. CDR3 sequence (DNA): TGTGCCAGCAGTATTCCGGGGAACACTGAAGCTTTCTTT.

The chain employs TRBV2 and TRBJ2-3; 8 bases match TRBD2. The V and J ends lost 9 bases and 0 bases, in that order; junction bases with no gene match: 5. Per the germline V gene, CDR1 is SNHLY and CDR2 is FYNNEI. The CDR3 length is 14 residues. The CDR3 DNA reads as TGTGCCAGAAGGACTAGCACGAGCACAGATACGCAGTATTTT. This sequence encodes CARRTSTSTDTQYF.

This chain connects TRBV18 to TRBJ2-2; 10 bases align to TRBD1. Per germline, CDR1 KGHSH and CDR2 LQKENI. The V and J ends lost 5 bases and 3 bases, in that order; junction bases with no gene match: 6. The CDR3 length is 16 residues. The CDR3 region is CASSNGQGVDTGELFF. The CDR3 nucleotides are TGTGCCAGCTCAAACGGACAGGGGGTCGACACCGGGGAGCTGTTTTTT.

V is TRBV7-8 and J is TRBJ2-7, with no clear D. Trimming shortened V by 5 bases and J by 3 bases, and 14 bases separated the two germline ends. Germline CDR1 is SGHVS and CDR2 is FQNEAQ. The CDR3 is made up of 14 amino acids. The CDR3 bases are TGTGCCAGCAGCCCCAAAGCGTTGGGCTACGAGCAGTACGTC. Protein product: CASSPKALGYEQYV.

The genes are TRBV10-3 and TRBJ1-2, with D possibly being TRBD1 (5 bases). The germline CDR1 and CDR2 sequences are ENHRY and SYGVKD. Trimming left V 5 bases short and J 6 bases short, with 19 bases between. This CDR3 has 15 residues. Here the CDR3 reads CAISTPQGTHNGYTF. CDR3 sequence (DNA): TGTGCCATCAGTACCCCCCAGGGAACCCATAATGGCTACACCTTC.

The chain recombines TRBV15 with TRBJ1-2; 9 bases match TRBD1. The germline gives CDR1 LNHNV, CDR2 YYDKDF (reference sequence). V gave up 4 bases and J gave up 7 bases; unmatched junction bases: 10. The CDR3 consists of 15 residues. CDR3 bases: TGTGCCACCAGCACCAAGGGGACAGGGATAGTTGGCTACACCTTC. Its translation is CATSTKGTGIVGYTF.

This clone has a single count. The chain carries TRBV18 and TRBJ1-5, with TRBD1 matching 9 bases. Losses at the gene ends were 3 bases for V and 5 bases for J; bases not matched to a gene: 2. The CDR3 length is 14 residues. The germline gives CDR1 KGHSH, CDR2 LQKENI. CDR3 region: CASSPGTGYQPQHF. DNA of the CDR3: TGTGCCAGCTCACCCGGGACAGGGTATCAGCCCCAGCATTTT.